The 20 T cell receptor beta chains below were found in one sample sequenced in a study of T cell responses to AZD1222 COVID-19 vaccine. The table came from immunoSEQ multiplex PCR; TCRdb's copy has only in-frame clones and leaves some out. The table has more than 95,000 clones, 82% seen once. The material sequenced was peripheral blood, taken on day 0 of AZD1222 vaccination. These receptors were taken from an adult in good health.

The chain uses TRBV27 and TRBJ2-3; no clear D gene. The CDR3 totals 14 residues. Germline CDR1 is MNHEY and CDR2 is SMNVEV (reference sequence). Trimming took 5 bases from V and 1 from J, leaving 10 bases between them. Written as DNA, the CDR3 is TGTGCCAGCAGTCCCTACTCCCGCACAGATACGCAGTATTTT. It yields the protein CASSPYSRTDTQYF.

This rearrangement joins TRBV7-2 to TRBJ2-3; D assignment may be TRBD1 or TRBD2 (5 bases each). Trimming took 3 bases from V and 2 from J, leaving 9 bases between them. CDR1 is SGHTA, CDR2 FQGNSA, per germline. The CDR3 length is 14 residues. For the CDR3, the DNA is TGTGCCAGCAGCTTTTGGGGGTTCACAGATACGCAGTATTTT. It codes for CASSFWGFTDTQYF.

Relative to its sample, this clone is medium-sized. V gene TRBV27 combines with J gene TRBJ1-6; tentative D call: TRBD1 (6 bases). With 4 bases removed from V and 1 base from J, the gap between germline ends came to 8 bases. This CDR3 is 15 amino acids long. Germline V gene data show CDR1 as MNHEY and CDR2 as SMNVEV (reference sequence). The CDR3 sequence is CASSSGESYNSPLHF. In DNA, the CDR3 is TGTGCCAGCAGTTCAGGGGAGTCCTATAATTCACCCCTCCACTTT.

This clone was observed once. The DNA for the CDR3 is TGTGCCAGCAGTGAACCGCCTAGCTATGGCTACACCTTC. Its translation is CASSEPPSYGYTF. The rearrangement joins TRBV6-1 to TRBJ1-2; D uncertain. Trimming removed 2 bases from V and 4 bases from J, with 8 bases in between. The CDR3 is 13 residues long. Germline V gene lookup returns CDR1 MNHNS and CDR2 SASEGT.

V and J are TRBV6-6 and TRBJ1-2, with D tentatively TRBD1 (6 bases). The CDR3 spans 13 residues. The V end was cut by 4 bases, the J end by 6 bases, with 12 bases between. The germline V gene has CDR1 MNHNY and CDR2 SVGAGI (reference sequence). CDR3 residues: CASSLGGIDGYTF. The DNA for the CDR3 is TGTGCCAGCAGTTTAGGGGGTATTGATGGCTACACCTTC.

The chain recombines TRBV19 with TRBJ1-1, with TRBD1 identical over 8 bases. The CDR3 totals 16 residues. The V and J ends lost 5 bases and 0 bases, in that order; junction bases with no gene match: 8. The germline CDR1 and CDR2 sequences are LNHDA and SQIVND (reference sequence). For the CDR3, the DNA is TGTGCCAGTAGTCTTCGGACAGGGAGGATGAACACTGAAGCTTTCTTT. Translating gives CASSLRTGRMNTEAFF.

The CDR3 DNA reads TGTGCCAGTAAATATGACAGGGGCAATCAGCCCCAGCATTTT. It codes for CASKYDRGNQPQHF. This rearrangement joins TRBV19 to TRBJ1-5; 7 bases line up with TRBD1. Trimming took 7 bases from V and 2 from J; bases not matched to a gene: 5. This CDR3 spans 14 amino acids. CDR1 and CDR2 from the germline V gene are LNHDA and SQIVND (reference sequence).

This chain uses TRBV5-1 with TRBJ2-4; TRBD1 or TRBD2 may be the D gene (6 bases each). The germline V gene encodes CDR1 SGHRS and CDR2 YFSETQ. V lost 2 bases and J 8 bases, leaving 17 bases between the germline ends. CDR3 length: 15 residues. CDR3 protein: CASSLRGVEGDIQYF. The CDR3 DNA follows: TGCGCCAGCAGCTTAAGGGGGGTAGAAGGGGACATTCAGTACTTC.

The chain has TRBV3-1 (or the pseudogene TRBV3-2) and TRBJ2-1; D gene uncertain. Between the trimmed V and J ends, which lost 4 bases and 12 bases, there was a span of 16 bases. The germline CDR1 and CDR2 sequences are LGHDT and YNNKEL (reference sequence). This CDR3 spans 13 amino acids. The CDR3 nucleotides are TGTGCCAGCAGCCTCAATAAAGGGATTGGGCAGTTCTTC. It translates to CASSLNKGIGQFF.

V gene TRBV7-2 combines with J gene TRBJ1-5, with D possibly TRBD1 on 5 matching bases. Deletions cut 1 base from V and 1 base from J, with 14 bases between. CDR3 size: 17 residues. Germline V gene lookup returns CDR1 SGHTA and CDR2 FQGNSA. In DNA, the CDR3 is TGTGCCAGCAGCTTAGTCGGGACCTCTGGGAGCAATCAGCCCCAGCATTTT. As protein: CASSLVGTSGSNQPQHF.

This chain uses TRBV18 with TRBJ1-1; the D is unclear. The CDR3 consists of 13 residues. Germline-derived CDR1 and CDR2 are KGHSH and LQKENI. The V end lost 3 bases, the J end lost 3 bases, and 8 bases lay between the germline ends. The CDR3 here is CASSPGRDTEAFF. The CDR3 bases are TGTGCCAGCTCACCCGGACGGGACACTGAAGCTTTCTTT.

The sample holds a few counts of this clone. The chain joins TRBV27 to TRBJ1-1, with 8 bases matching TRBD1. The V and J ends lost 2 bases and 5 bases, in that order; junction bases with no gene match: 4. Germline values: CDR1 MNHEY, CDR2 SMNVEV (reference sequence). This CDR3 is built from 14 residues. CDR3 residues: CASSLLRGRTEAFF. Written as DNA, the CDR3 is TGTGCCAGCAGTTTACTCAGGGGGCGGACTGAAGCTTTCTTT.

The chain combines TRBV19 with TRBJ1-2, with no clear D. The V end lost 6 bases, the J end lost 0 bases, and 5 bases lay between the germline ends. CDR3 length: 12 residues. CDR1 is LNHDA and CDR2 is SQIVND in the germline V gene (reference sequence). CDR3 nucleotides: TGTGCCAGTAGGAGTGCTAACTATGGCTACACCTTC. Its translation: CASRSANYGYTF. Supplemented by reference TRBV19 and TRBJ1-2, the full variable domain reads DGGITQSPKYLFRKEGQNVTLSCEQNLNHDAMYWYRQDPGQGLRLIYYSQIVNDFQKGDIAEGYSVSREKKESFPLTVTSAQKNPTAFYLCASRSANYGYTFGSGTRLTVV.

This clone was detected once. The chain employs TRBV23-1 and TRBJ1-1; D not resolved. TRBV23-1 is recorded as an ORF, its role being uncertain. CDR3 length: 13 residues. Deletions cut 5 bases from V and 1 base from J, with 8 bases between. The CDR3 protein is CASSGAGNTEAFF. In DNA form, the CDR3 reads TGCGCCAGCAGTGGTGCAGGGAACACTGAAGCTTTCTTT.

The chain employs TRBV3-1 (or the pseudogene TRBV3-2) and TRBJ2-5; possible D gene TRBD1, 6 bases. CDR3 length equals 13 residues. Germline lookup yields CDR1 LGHDT and CDR2 YNNKEL (reference sequence). The V gene lost 4 bases and the J gene lost 11 bases, with 17 bases spanning the gap. CDR3 loop: CASSLLETGSQYF. DNA of the CDR3: TGTGCCAGCAGCCTACTGGAAACAGGGTCGCAGTACTTC.

Only one count was recorded for this clone. The chain has TRBV5-1 and TRBJ2-1; 14 positions agree with TRBD2. Per the germline V gene, CDR1 is SGHRS and CDR2 is YFSETQ. The CDR3 is made up of 17 amino acids. The V and J ends lost 3 bases and 4 bases, in that order; junction bases with no gene match: 6. CDR3 nucleotide sequence: TGCGCCAGCAGCTGGGGACTAGCGGGGGCCTTGTACAATGAGCAGTTCTTC. Residues: CASSWGLAGALYNEQFF.

The rearrangement joins TRBV7-9 to TRBJ2-1, with D hard to call. The CDR3 is 13 amino acids. Trimming removed 5 bases at V and 5 bases at J, with 10 bases between. Germline V gene data show CDR1 as SEHNR and CDR2 as FQNEAQ (reference sequence). CDR3: CASSRPRNNEQFF. For the CDR3, the DNA is TGTGCCAGCAGCCGTCCACGGAACAATGAGCAGTTCTTC.

This clone has a single count. The gene calls are TRBV20-1 and TRBJ1-1, with TRBD1 as a possible D gene (5 bases). Germline V CDR1 and CDR2: DFQATT, SNEGSKA (reference sequence). This CDR3 has 11 amino acids. Trimming cost V 5 bases and J 11 bases, with 15 bases left between them. CDR3 in DNA: TGCAGTGCTCTGGGGGACCGCGGGGCTTTCTTT. Its translation is CSALGDRGAFF.

The chain combines TRBV5-1 with TRBJ1-1; TRBD1 matches at 7 bases. The CDR3 is made up of 14 amino acids. Germline V CDR1 and CDR2: SGHRS, YFSETQ. V was pared by 4 bases and J by 4 bases, with 7 bases of the junction left unmatched. The CDR3 region is CASSGMTGTTEAFF. Written as DNA, the CDR3 is TGCGCCAGCAGCGGGATGACAGGGACCACTGAAGCTTTCTTT.

Here the CDR3 DNA reads TGTGCCAGCAGCTTAGGGTTGGGGGTTAACTATGGCTACACCTTC. It specifies CASSLGLGVNYGYTF. The chain is built from TRBV11-2 and TRBJ1-2; D possibly corresponds to TRBD1 (5 bases). Trimming left V 1 base short and J 1 base short, with 10 bases between. This CDR3 spans 15 amino acids. The germline gives CDR1 SGHAT, CDR2 FQNNGV.